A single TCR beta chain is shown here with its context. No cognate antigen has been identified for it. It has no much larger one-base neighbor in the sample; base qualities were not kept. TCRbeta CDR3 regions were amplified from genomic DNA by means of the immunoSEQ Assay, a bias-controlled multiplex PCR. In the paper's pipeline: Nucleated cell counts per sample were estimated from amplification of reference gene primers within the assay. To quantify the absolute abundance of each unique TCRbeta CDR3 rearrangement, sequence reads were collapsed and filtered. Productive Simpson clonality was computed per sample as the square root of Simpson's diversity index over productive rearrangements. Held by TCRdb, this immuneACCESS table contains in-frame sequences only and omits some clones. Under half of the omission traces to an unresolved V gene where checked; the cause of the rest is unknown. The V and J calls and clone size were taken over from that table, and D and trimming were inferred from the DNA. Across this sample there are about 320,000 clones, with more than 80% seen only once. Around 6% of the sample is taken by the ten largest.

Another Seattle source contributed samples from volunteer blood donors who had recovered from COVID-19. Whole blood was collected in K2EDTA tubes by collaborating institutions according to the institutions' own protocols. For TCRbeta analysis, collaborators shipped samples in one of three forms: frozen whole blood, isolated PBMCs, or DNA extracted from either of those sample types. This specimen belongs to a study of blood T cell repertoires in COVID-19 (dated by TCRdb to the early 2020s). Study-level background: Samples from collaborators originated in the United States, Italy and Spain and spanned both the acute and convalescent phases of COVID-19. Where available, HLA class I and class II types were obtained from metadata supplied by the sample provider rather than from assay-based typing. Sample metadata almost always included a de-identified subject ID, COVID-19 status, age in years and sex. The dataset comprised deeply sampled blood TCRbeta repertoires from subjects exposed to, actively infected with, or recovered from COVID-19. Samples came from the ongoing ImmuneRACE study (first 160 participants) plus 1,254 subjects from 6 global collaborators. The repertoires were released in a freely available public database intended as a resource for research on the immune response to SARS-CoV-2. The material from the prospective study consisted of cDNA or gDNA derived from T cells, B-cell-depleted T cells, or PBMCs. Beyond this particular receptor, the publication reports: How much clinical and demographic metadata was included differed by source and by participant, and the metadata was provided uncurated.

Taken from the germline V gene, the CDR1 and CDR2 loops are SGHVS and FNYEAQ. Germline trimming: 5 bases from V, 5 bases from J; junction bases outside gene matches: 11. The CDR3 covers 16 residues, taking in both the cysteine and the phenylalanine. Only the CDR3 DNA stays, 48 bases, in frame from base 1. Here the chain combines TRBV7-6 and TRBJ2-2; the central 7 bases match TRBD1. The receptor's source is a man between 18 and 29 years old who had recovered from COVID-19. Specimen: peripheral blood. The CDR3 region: CASSRILDRVTGELFF. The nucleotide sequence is TGTGCCAGCAGCCGAATCCTAGACAGGGTAACCGGGGAGCTGTTTTTT. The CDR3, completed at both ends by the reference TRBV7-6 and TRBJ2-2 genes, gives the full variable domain GAGVSQSPRYKVTKRGQDVALRCDPISGHVSLYWYRQALGQGPEFLTYFNYEAQQDKSGLPNDRFSAERPEGSISTLTIQRTEQRDSAMYRCASSRILDRVTGELFFGEGSRLTVL.